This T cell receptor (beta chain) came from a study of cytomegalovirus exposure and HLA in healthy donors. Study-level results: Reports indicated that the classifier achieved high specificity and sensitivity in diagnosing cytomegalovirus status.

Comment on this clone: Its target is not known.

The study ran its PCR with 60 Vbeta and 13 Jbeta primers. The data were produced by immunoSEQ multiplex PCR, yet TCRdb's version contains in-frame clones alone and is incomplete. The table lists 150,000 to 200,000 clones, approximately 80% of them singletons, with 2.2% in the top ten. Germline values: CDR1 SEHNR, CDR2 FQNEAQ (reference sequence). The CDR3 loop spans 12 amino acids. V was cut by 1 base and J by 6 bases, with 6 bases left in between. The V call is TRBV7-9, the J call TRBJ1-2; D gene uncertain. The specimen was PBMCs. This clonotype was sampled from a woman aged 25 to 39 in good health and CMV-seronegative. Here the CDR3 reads CASSLGGDGYTF. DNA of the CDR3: TGTGCCAGCAGCTTAGGAGGAGATGGCTACACCTTC.